The 15 T cell receptor beta chains below were found in one sample sequenced in a study of patients and donors after allogeneic stem cell transplantation. From the RT-PCR reads, TCRdb called clonotypes with MiXCR, one entry per CDR3 protein. This sample yields about 400,000 distinct CDR3 sequences, of which more than 15% are seen a single time; less than 8% belongs to the top ten. Sequenced input: blood, either unsorted or a sorted T cell fraction (not recorded which). These receptors all come from a human donor who was either an allogeneic HSCT recipient or a stem cell or donor lymphocyte infusion donor (not recorded which). It is not recorded whose cells these are; they may come from a transplant donor.

A word on this clonotype: The missing conserved phenylalanine or tryptophan at the end of this CDR3 makes a read error likely. The DNA is left out, because the CDR3 cannot be placed on it with certainty; the CDR3 is given as TCRdb lists it. The rearrangement links TRBV21-1 to TRBJ1-3; the table's D call, TRBD1, was not checked against the DNA. TRBV21-1 is a pseudogene. Both ends counted, the CDR3 spans 9 residues. CDR3 residues: CASSARPRM.

This chain links TRBV9 with TRBJ2-7; 7 bases match TRBD2. Per germline, CDR1 SGDLS and CDR2 YYNGEE. This CDR3 region has 15 residues. J lost 4 bases, V lost 4 bases, and 11 bases had no gene match. The CDR3 DNA reads as TGTGCCAGCAGCTCTTTGGCGGGGGACCTTTACGAGCAGTACTTC. Translating it yields CASSSLAGDLYEQYF.

This clonotype was seen only a few times. The chain links TRBV9 to TRBJ2-3, with TRBD1 matching 9 bases. The CDR3 consists of 16 residues. Germline-derived CDR1 and CDR2 are SGDLS and YYNGEE. The V and J ends lost 3 bases and 2 bases, in that order; junction bases with no gene match: 7. CDR3 DNA sequence: TGTGCCAGCAGCGCCCGACAGGGGGGGCCCACAGATACGCAGTATTTT. Protein sequence: CASSARQGGPTDTQYF.

The chain joins TRBV9 to TRBJ1-3; maybe TRBD1 (5 bases). Trimming took off 2 bases at V and 0 bases at J, with 15 bases between the two ends. The CDR3 consists of 17 residues. Germline loops: CDR1 SGDLS, CDR2 YYNGEE. CDR3 in amino acids: CASSVSPVGLSGNTIYF. The CDR3 DNA reads as TGTGCCAGCAGCGTGTCCCCCGTGGGGCTCTCTGGAAACACCATATATTTT.

This clonotype showed up just a few times. J is TRBJ2-2 and V is TRBV5-1, with 10 bases aligning to TRBD2. The J segment lost 6 bases and the V segment lost 1 base, leaving 6 bases of the junction unmatched. Germline CDR1 SGHRS, CDR2 YFSETQ. The CDR3 is made up of 16 amino acids. The CDR3 region is CASSLTSGVYSGELFF. CDR3 sequence (DNA): TGCGCCAGCAGCTTGACTAGCGGGGTGTATTCCGGGGAGCTGTTTTTT. The full variable domain, with the rest looked up from reference TRBV5-1 and TRBJ2-2, is KAGVTQTPRYLIKTRGQQVTLSCSPISGHRSVSWYQQTPGQGLQFLFEYFSETQRNKGNFPGRFSGRQFSNSRSEMNVSTLELGDSALYLCASSLTSGVYSGELFFGEGSRLTVL.

This clonotype appeared a few times. V gene TRBV20-1 combines with J gene TRBJ1-2; the D is unclear. This CDR3 has 15 amino acids. The germline gives CDR1 DFQATT, CDR2 SNEGSKA (reference sequence). V lost 6 bases to trimming and J lost 5 bases, with 22 bases between them. As DNA, the CDR3 is TGCAGTGCCCAAATTCGTCCAGGAGAAATTTATGGCTACACCTTC. It encodes CSAQIRPGEIYGYTF.

This clonotype appeared many times. The chain joins TRBV12-3 or TRBV12-4 to TRBJ2-7; no clear D. The CDR3 contains 14 residues. V shed 2 bases and J shed 1 base, with 9 bases lying between them. The CDR3 is CASSLFEGSYEQYF. As DNA, the CDR3 is TGTGCCAGCAGTTTATTCGAAGGGTCCTACGAGCAGTACTTC.

The chain uses TRBV29-1 and TRBJ2-1; D might be TRBD2 (6 bases). The V gene lost 4 bases and the J gene lost 5 bases, with 15 bases spanning the gap. The germline gives CDR1 SQVTM, CDR2 ANQGSEA. The CDR3 spans 14 residues. The CDR3 DNA follows: TGCAGCGTTGTACTACGCTGGAGGGACAATGAGCAGTTCTTC. It encodes CSVVLRWRDNEQFF.

The chain combines TRBV5-1 with TRBJ1-4; D unresolved. V was trimmed by 3 bases and J by 8 bases, leaving 14 bases between them. The CDR3 sequence is 14 residues long. Germline-derived CDR1 and CDR2 are SGHRS and YFSETQ. The CDR3: CASSSIGPPEKLFF. The CDR3 DNA follows: TGCGCCAGCAGCTCGATCGGGCCCCCCGAAAAACTGTTTTTT.

The chain employs TRBV4-1 and TRBJ2-7; 7 nucleotides agree with TRBD2. The CDR3 has 14 amino acids. The V segment lost 5 bases and the J segment 4 bases; nucleotides outside the gene matches: 8. Germline CDR1 is MGHRA and CDR2 is YSYEKL. The CDR3 is CASSVWGGAYEQYF. The DNA for the CDR3 is TGCGCCAGCAGCGTTTGGGGGGGTGCGTACGAGCAGTACTTC.

This chain uses TRBV6-1 with TRBJ2-3; maybe TRBD2 (5 bases). This CDR3 is 14 amino acids long. Deletions cut 6 bases from V and 2 bases from J, with 12 bases between. Germline V gene lookup returns CDR1 MNHNS and CDR2 SASEGT. CDR3 bases: TGTGCCAGCAGGACTACTCGAAACACAGATACGCAGTATTTT. Its translation is CASRTTRNTDTQYF.

The chain combines TRBV6-1 with TRBJ2-7, with TRBD1 identical over 10 bases. V shed 7 bases and J 4 bases; nucleotides not matched to a gene: 7. The CDR3 runs to 14 residues. Germline CDR1 MNHNS, CDR2 SASEGT. CDR3 in DNA: TGTGCCAGCAAAGGACAGGGGGTTTGGTACGAGCAGTACTTC. Encoded protein: CASKGQGVWYEQYF.

This clonotype was recorded a few times. This rearrangement joins TRBV6-2 or TRBV6-3 to TRBJ2-1; D ambiguous. This CDR3 is 14 amino acids long. From germline, CDR1 is MNHEY and CDR2 SVGEGT. Trimming stripped 1 base from V and 11 bases from J, with 15 bases between. The CDR3: CASSYWSKATQQFF. The DNA of the CDR3 is TGTGCCAGCAGTTACTGGTCCAAAGCTACCCAGCAGTTCTTC.

The gene calls are TRBV5-1 and TRBJ2-1, with D possibly matching TRBD2 (6 bases). The CDR3 is 15 amino acids. Germline loops: CDR1 SGHRS, CDR2 YFSETQ. V was trimmed by 0 bases and J by 9 bases, leaving 16 bases between them. CDR3 loop: CASSLAAGYGGEQFF. In nucleotides, the CDR3 is TGCGCCAGCAGCTTGGCGGCGGGGTACGGTGGTGAGCAGTTCTTC.

J is TRBJ2-3 and V is TRBV5-1; 11 nucleotides agree with TRBD2. The V gene's germline CDR1 is SGHRS and CDR2 YFSETQ. Trimming took 3 bases from V and 8 from J; bases not matched to a gene: 11. This CDR3 spans 16 amino acids. The CDR3 spells CASSSRGSGGAPTQYF. As DNA, the CDR3 is TGCGCCAGCAGCTCCAGGGGTAGCGGGGGGGCCCCTACGCAGTATTTT.